A selection of T cell receptor beta chains follows, all from one sample in a study of immune evolution from preneoplasia to lung adenocarcinoma. Data came from immunoSEQ multiplex PCR; TCRdb stores just in-frame clones and leaves some out. Of approximately 11,000 clones in the sample, 65% to 90% were seen once. The specimen sequenced was FFPE minimally invasive lung adenocarcinoma tissue. These receptors all stem from a person aged 65 to 85 with lung adenocarcinoma. Each CDR3 is given with its conserved first and last residue. A D gene is named only where the DNA matches it firmly. Size tells how often a clone was seen (once, few, many) or the class of an expanded clone, and some rows leave it out.

v_call	d_call	cdr3_length	j_call	clone_size	cdr3_nt	cdr3_aa
TRBV29-1	-	15	TRBJ2-3	-	TGCAGCGTTGAAAGCGCTCTGGGGGCTTCAGATACGCAGTATTTT	CSVESALGASDTQYF
TRBV14	-	13	TRBJ1-5	large	TGTGCCAGCAGCCGAGACGGCAATCAGCCCCAGCATTTT	CASSRDGNQPQHF
TRBV21-1	-	18	TRBJ2-2	-	TGTGCCAGCAGCAAAGCGAAGTTGGACAGGGGGCAAACCGGGGAGCTGTTTTTT	CASSKAKLDRGQTGELFF
TRBV14	-	17	TRBJ2-2	-	TGTGCCAGCAGCCAAGAACGAGGGGTAGGGTTGACCGGGGAGCTGTTTTTT	CASSQERGVGLTGELFF
TRBV2	TRBD1	13	TRBJ2-7	-	TGTGCCAGCAGTGGACAGGGGCGGGACGAGCAGTACTTC	CASSGQGRDEQYF
TRBV6-1	-	13	TRBJ1-4	-	TGTGCCAGCAGTGTCCAGTTTAATGAAAAACTGTTTTTT	CASSVQFNEKLFF
TRBV27	-	14	TRBJ1-2	-	TGTGCCAGCACCACTCTCGGGACCGGCTATGGCTACACCTTC	CASTTLGTGYGYTF
TRBV20-1	-	11	TRBJ1-2	-	TGCAGTGCCTATTCGAACTATGGCTACACCTTC	CSAYSNYGYTF
TRBV6-6	-	13	TRBJ1-2	-	TGTGCCAGCAGCCCCGGTCCTCCGAGTGGCTACACCTTC	CASSPGPPSGYTF
TRBV5-6	TRBD1	13	TRBJ2-1	few	TGTGCCAGCAGCTGGGGGACAGTGAATGAGCAGTTCTTC	CASSWGTVNEQFF
TRBV18	TRBD2	17	TRBJ2-5	-	TGTGCCAGCTCACCACTCTATAGCGGGAGTTACCAAGAGACCCAGTACTTC	CASSPLYSGSYQETQYF
TRBV2	-	12	TRBJ1-2	-	TGTGCCAGCAGTGCTGGGGGCTTAGGCTACACCTTC	CASSAGGLGYTF
TRBV4-1	-	14	TRBJ2-3	-	TGCGCCAGCAGCCAAGTCCAGGGCCCAGATACGCAGTATTTT	CASSQVQGPDTQYF
TRBV7-2	-	13	TRBJ1-2	-	TGTGCCAGCAGCCCACCTAGTAAACATGGCTACACCTTC	CASSPPSKHGYTF
TRBV11-3	-	14	TRBJ2-2	-	TGTGCCAGCAGCTTAGCCGGGAACACCGGGGAGCTGTTTTTT	CASSLAGNTGELFF
TRBV9	-	14	TRBJ2-7	-	TGTGCCAGCAGCGTAGCAGCAGGGGATTACGAGCAGTACTTC	CASSVAAGDYEQYF
TRBV5-4	-	13	TRBJ2-1	-	TGTGCCAGCAGCTCGGGACCCTACAATGAGCAGTTCTTC	CASSSGPYNEQFF
TRBV6-5	-	11	TRBJ2-7	-	TGTGCCAGCGGGGATACCTACGAGCAGTACTTC	CASGDTYEQYF
TRBV7-8	-	16	TRBJ2-7	-	TGTGCCAGCAGCCTATCGGTCCGCGGAACCCTGTCCGAGCAGTACTTC	CASSLSVRGTLSEQYF
TRBV7-8	-	14	TRBJ1-6	few	TGTGCCAGCAGCTTTGGGGGGTATAATTCACCCCTCCACTTT	CASSFGGYNSPLHF
TRBV9	-	13	TRBJ1-6	-	TGTGCCAGCAGCGTAGACAATAATTCACCCCTCCACTTT	CASSVDNNSPLHF
TRBV30	TRBD2	13	TRBJ2-1	-	TGTGCCTGGAGTGTACGTACTAGCGGGACCAAGTTCTTC	CAWSVRTSGTKFF
TRBV2	-	14	TRBJ2-1	once	TGTGCCAGCTCGCCTAGCAGTTCCTACAATGAGCAGTTCTTC	CASSPSSSYNEQFF
TRBV6-6	-	15	TRBJ1-4	-	TGTGCCAGCAGTAACCCCGGGACCCCCCTAGAAAAACTGTTTTTT	CASSNPGTPLEKLFF
TRBV10-3	TRBD1	15	TRBJ1-3	-	TGTGCCTCGATGAGGTTGGGGACAGGGCGGAACACCATATATTTT	CASMRLGTGRNTIYF
TRBV15	-	17	TRBJ1-4	-	TGTGCCACCAGCTCCCGCGGGGCTACCAGAACTAATGAAAAACTGTTTTTT	CATSSRGATRTNEKLFF
TRBV6-1	-	11	TRBJ1-1	-	TGTGCCAGCAGGGACGTCACGGAAGCTTTCTTT	CASRDVTEAFF
TRBV28	TRBD2	15	TRBJ2-7	-	TGTGCCAGCAGTCCCGGGACTAGCGTTTCCTACGAGCAGTACTTC	CASSPGTSVSYEQYF
TRBV2	-	13	TRBJ2-7	-	TGTGCCAGCAAGAATGCGGGGGCGCGTGAGCAGTACTTC	CASKNAGAREQYF
TRBV7-3	-	16	TRBJ2-1	once	TGTGCCAGCAGCCTCATAGCGGCCAGCTCCTACAATGAGCAGTTCTTC	CASSLIAASSYNEQFF
TRBV7-6	-	13	TRBJ2-5	-	TGTGCCAGCAGCTTAGTCATCCAGGAGACCCAGTACTTC	CASSLVIQETQYF
TRBV5-1	-	14	TRBJ1-4	-	TGCGCCAGCAGTCAGGGCCACGGTGAGGAAAAACTGTTTTTT	CASSQGHGEEKLFF
TRBV5-1	-	14	TRBJ2-3	-	TGCGCCAGCAGCTTAGTAGCCGAAGCAGATACGCAGTATTTT	CASSLVAEADTQYF
TRBV18	-	13	TRBJ2-7	-	TGTGCCAGCTCATTGGGCAGGGAATTAGAGCAGTACTTC	CASSLGRELEQYF
TRBV5-1	-	13	TRBJ1-2	-	TGCGCCAGCAGCTCAACACTGAACTATGGCTACACCTTC	CASSSTLNYGYTF
TRBV11-2	-	15	TRBJ1-2	-	TGTGCCAGCAGCTTAGGCTACAGAGCAAACTATGGCTACACCTTC	CASSLGYRANYGYTF
TRBV30	TRBD2	14	TRBJ2-1	-	TGTGCCTGGAGTGTACTGACTAGCACCAATGAGCAGTTCTTC	CAWSVLTSTNEQFF
TRBV18	-	16	TRBJ2-3	-	TGTGCCAGCTCACCACCCCAGGGGATAAGCACAGATACGCAGTATTTT	CASSPPQGISTDTQYF
TRBV5-4	TRBD1	14	TRBJ1-4	large	TGTGCCAGCAGCTTTAAGGGGGCTGATGAAAAACTGTTTTTT	CASSFKGADEKLFF
TRBV7-6	TRBD1	16	TRBJ1-5	-	TGTGCCAGCAGCTCCGGGACAGGGGAGGCAAATCAGCCCCAGCATTTT	CASSSGTGEANQPQHF
TRBV5-1	TRBD2	18	TRBJ2-3	-	TGCGCCAGCAGCTTACTAGCGGGGGGCCTTCTTAGCACAGATACGCAGTATTTT	CASSLLAGGLLSTDTQYF
TRBV7-3	TRBD1	14	TRBJ2-1	-	TGTGCCAGCAGCCCGGACAGGGGTTACAATGAGCAGTTCTTC	CASSPDRGYNEQFF
TRBV10-3	-	12	TRBJ1-1	-	TGTGCCATCAGTTCGATGAACACTGAAGCTTTCTTT	CAISSMNTEAFF
TRBV7-9	-	15	TRBJ1-1	-	TGTGCCAGCAGCTTAGATCAGAATGGTGACACTGAAGCTTTCTTT	CASSLDQNGDTEAFF
TRBV15	TRBD2	18	TRBJ2-2	-	TGTGCCACCAGCAGATGGGGGAGGGACCATCTTGACACCGGGGAGCTGTTTTTT	CATSRWGRDHLDTGELFF
TRBV19	-	15	TRBJ1-5	-	TGTGCCAGTAACCCGGTCGGCACATCCAATCAGCCCCAGCATTTT	CASNPVGTSNQPQHF
TRBV15	-	15	TRBJ1-6	-	TGTGCCACCAGCAGTTCGACAGGACCAAATTCACCCCTCCACTTT	CATSSSTGPNSPLHF
TRBV5-6	-	13	TRBJ2-5	-	TGTGCCAGCAGCCACATCTTCCAAGAGACCCAGTACTTC	CASSHIFQETQYF